These T cell receptor beta chains were read from a single sample in a study of blood T cell repertoires in COVID-19. TCRdb's copy holds only in-frame clones and misses some; the assay was immunoSEQ multiplex PCR. This repertoire shows 400,000 to 550,000 clones, about 89% found once; its top ten account for 4% to 4.5%. The sequencing sample was made of peripheral blood. These receptors were obtained from a woman aged 25 to 39 with acute or convalescent COVID-19. Each CDR3 is given with its conserved first and last residue. Only part of the rows carry a size: once, few, many, or a class if the clone is expanded.

size	V	J	CDR3
.	TRBV7-2	TRBJ2-1	CASSQGTFTKGEQFF
.	TRBV9	TRBJ2-5	CASSAHGQGEETQYF
few	TRBV2	TRBJ1-1	CASSGQANTEAFF
.	TRBV5-6	TRBJ1-1	CASSWNRGGGNTEAFF
.	TRBV2	TRBJ2-5	CASSEMAQTQYF
once	TRBV13	TRBJ2-2	CASSSPGLAEVTGELFF
.	TRBV6-5	TRBJ1-5	CASKRRGNSNQPQHF
.	TRBV5-1	TRBJ2-5	CASSGKTGTGGETQYF
once	TRBV23-1	TRBJ1-2	CASSQSCTGGSANYGYTF
.	TRBV5-4	TRBJ2-3	CASSLAGGGAVDTQYF
.	TRBV7-3	TRBJ2-2	CASSSQPAISGTGELFF
.	TRBV7-9	TRBJ1-2	CASSLQGAASGYTF
.	TRBV10-3	TRBJ1-1	CATGGSMNTEAFF
few	TRBV2	TRBJ2-5	CASSESTGLETQYF
.	TRBV6-1	TRBJ1-4	CASSEVSAGAATNEKLFF
.	TRBV6-5	TRBJ2-7	CASSYSNVLAAYEQYF
.	TRBV5-5	TRBJ2-3	CASSLLAGVSTDTQYF
.	TRBV10-3	TRBJ2-1	CAIRKEGGYEQFF
.	TRBV18	TRBJ2-6	CASSRQGLAGGSGANVLTF
.	TRBV14	TRBJ1-2	CASSRTDRGRGYTF
.	TRBV6-5	TRBJ2-7	CASIQASGGYGEQYF
.	TRBV30	TRBJ1-1	CAWSGRGGAMNTEAFF
.	TRBV5-1	TRBJ2-5	CASSLGSGGQETQYF
.	TRBV11-3	TRBJ2-5	CASSLGTSGGNQETQYF
.	TRBV27	TRBJ2-1	CASSSGWGQGSNEQFF
.	TRBV7-3	TRBJ2-3	CASSYDYTDTQYF
.	TRBV6-2/TRBV6-3	TRBJ2-1	CASSYSSGGEQFF
.	TRBV6-4	TRBJ2-1	CASSVGGGTDLAPRFF
.	TRBV28	TRBJ2-5	CASSPPTGTESQETQYF
.	TRBV28	TRBJ2-5	CASSFRTRQETQYF
once	TRBV24-1	TRBJ2-7	CATSDPGRGAYEQYF
.	TRBV9	TRBJ2-1	CASSVDPSGGSGEQFF
.	TRBV30	TRBJ1-1	CAWKFRQAGGEAFF
.	TRBV14	TRBJ2-7	CASSHQDRDILGEQYF
.	TRBV18	TRBJ1-1	CASSPVKGPNTEAFF
.	TRBV3-1/TRBV3-2	TRBJ2-3	CASSRGGPGSTQYF
.	TRBV6-5	TRBJ2-1	CASSSARDFSYNEQFF
.	TRBV12-2	TRBJ2-7	CASRPHQGSEQYF
once	TRBV1	TRBJ2-5	CTSSQQTGLAEETQYF
.	TRBV6-5	TRBJ2-5	CASSYSQDSPTETQYF